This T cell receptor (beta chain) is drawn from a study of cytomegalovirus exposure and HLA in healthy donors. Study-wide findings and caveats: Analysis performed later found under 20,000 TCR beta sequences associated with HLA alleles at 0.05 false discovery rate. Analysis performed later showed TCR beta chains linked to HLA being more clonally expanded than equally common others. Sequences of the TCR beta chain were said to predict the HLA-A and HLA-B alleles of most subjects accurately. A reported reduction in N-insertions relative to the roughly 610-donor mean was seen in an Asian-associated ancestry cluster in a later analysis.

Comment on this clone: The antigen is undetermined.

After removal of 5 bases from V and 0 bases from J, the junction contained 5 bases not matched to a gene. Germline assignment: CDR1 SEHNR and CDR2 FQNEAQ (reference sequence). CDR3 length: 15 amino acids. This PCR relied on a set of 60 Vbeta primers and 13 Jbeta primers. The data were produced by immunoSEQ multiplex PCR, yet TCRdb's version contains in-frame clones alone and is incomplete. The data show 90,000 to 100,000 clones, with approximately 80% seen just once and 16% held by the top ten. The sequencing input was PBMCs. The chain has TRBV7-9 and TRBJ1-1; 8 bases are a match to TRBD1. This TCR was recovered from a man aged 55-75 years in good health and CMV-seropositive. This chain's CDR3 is CASSHRTGLNTEAFF. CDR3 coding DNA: TGTGCCAGCAGCCATCGGACAGGGTTGAACACTGAAGCTTTCTTT.